This T cell receptor (beta chain) comes out of a study of control samples from healthy donors and cancer patients. Trimming at V came to 6 bases and at J to 7 bases, leaving 11 bases not matched to a gene. Germline V gene lookup returns CDR1 MNHEY and CDR2 SMNVEV (reference sequence). CDR3 length: 15 amino acids. This table comes from immunoSEQ multiplex PCR, and its TCRdb copy is limited to in-frame clones, with some not included. Among 130,000 to 150,000 clones listed, about 85% were seen once. The specimen sequenced was blood. This receptor was taken from a woman aged 25 to 39 in good health. The V gene is TRBV27, the J gene TRBJ1-5; TRBD1 agrees at 8 bases. This CDR3 reads CASRPRQGLTQPQHF. In nucleotides, the CDR3 is TGTGCCAGCAGGCCCCGACAGGGGCTGACCCAGCCCCAGCATTTT.